This T cell receptor (beta chain) emerged from a study of shared clonotypes between healthy human individuals. Naive CD8 cells comprised CD45RO-negative, CCR7-positively selected cells, excluding terminally differentiated effector memory CD45RA+ cells. Repertoires were generated with immunoSEQ multiplex PCR, while TCRdb's copy carries only in-frame clones and drops some. The table lists some 1,900,000 clones, roughly 94% of them singletons. Concerning this clone: No antigen is known for it.

Findings and limits, study-wide: Shared across several donors were 5% to 6% of the naive CD4 clonotypes. Estimated richness was generally greater in naive than memory subsets. Sharing of clonotypes among donors was expected to vary with sequencing depth. Generation probabilities of non-shared clonotypes were lower (relative to those shared by all four donors).

This CDR3 is 13 amino acids long. Deletions cut 1 base from V and 6 bases from J, with 9 bases between. CDR1 SGHAT and CDR2 FQNNGV come from the germline V gene. The receptor comes from a man aged 18 to 29 in good health. This sequence joins TRBV11-2 and TRBJ1-2; no firm D call. Source material: naive CD8+ T cells sorted from blood. As DNA, the CDR3 is TGTGCCAGCAGCTTAGCTTCTTCAGATGGCTACACCTTC. It specifies CASSLASSDGYTF.